These 29 T cell receptor beta chains share one sample of origin, sequenced in a study of shared clonotypes between healthy human individuals. Measured with immunoSEQ multiplex PCR; TCRdb has only the in-frame clones, and not every one. The data show 950,000 to 1,300,000 clones, with under 80% seen just once and roughly 1.4% held by the top ten. The sample was memory CD4+ T cells sorted from blood. Subset of the sample: CD45RA-negative fraction. The receptor source for this set is a man aged 18 to 30 in good health.

This clone showed up just a few times. The CDR3 reads CASSESGGYRSGNTIYF. CDR3 bases: TGCGCCAGCAGTGAGTCGGGTGGCTACCGCTCTGGAAACACCATATATTTT. The gene calls are TRBV10-2 and TRBJ1-3; D gene uncertain. CDR3 length equals 17 residues. Trimming cost V 0 bases and J 0 bases, with 12 bases left between them. Germline loops: CDR1 WSHSY, CDR2 SAAADI.

This clone was observed a single time. The chain links TRBV30 to TRBJ1-3; a possible D gene is TRBD1 (5 bases). V was trimmed by 3 bases and J by 0 bases, leaving 18 bases between them. The CDR3 covers 17 residues. Looked up from germline, CDR1 is GTSNPN and CDR2 is SVGIG (reference sequence). The CDR3 region has the DNA TGTGCCTGGAGGGACGGAGACAGATTCATCTCTGGAAACACCATATATTTT. It encodes CAWRDGDRFISGNTIYF.

The rearrangement joins TRBV30 to TRBJ1-1; possibly TRBD1 for D (6 bases). V lost 3 bases to trimming and J lost 4 bases, with 12 bases between them. This CDR3 region has 13 residues. The germline gives CDR1 GTSNPN, CDR2 SVGIG (reference sequence). The chain's CDR3 is CAWRGRGSTEAFF. As DNA, the CDR3 is TGTGCCTGGAGGGGCAGGGGAAGCACTGAAGCTTTCTTT.

V and J are TRBV29-1 and TRBJ1-1; no firm D call. This CDR3 is 12 amino acids long. V was pared by 7 bases and J by 5 bases, with 14 bases between. Germline CDR1 and CDR2: SQVTM and ANQGSEA. The CDR3 DNA reads TGCAGCGGGGCACAGATTGGGACTGAAGCTTTCTTT. Its protein product is CSGAQIGTEAFF.

The V call is TRBV10-3, the J call TRBJ2-3; no clear D gene. Germline values: CDR1 ENHRY, CDR2 SYGVKD. The CDR3 spans 16 residues. V was cut by 0 bases and J by 2 bases, with 12 bases left in between. The DNA of the CDR3 is TGTGCCATCAGTGAGTCTAGGTCGGCTAACACAGATACGCAGTATTTT. Translation gives CAISESRSANTDTQYF.

The V gene is TRBV10-3, the J gene TRBJ1-4; weak D call: TRBD1 (5 bases). CDR3 length: 15 amino acids. The germline V and J ends were trimmed by 0 bases and 3 bases, with 8 bases remaining between them. Germline loops: CDR1 ENHRY, CDR2 SYGVKD. The CDR3: CAISESSGPNEKLFF. CDR3 sequence (DNA): TGTGCCATCAGTGAGTCCTCAGGGCCTAATGAAAAACTGTTTTTT.

This rearrangement joins TRBV4-3 to TRBJ1-4; no clear D. Trimming took off 1 base at V and 6 bases at J, with 6 bases between the two ends. The CDR3 is 13 residues long. Germline loops: CDR1 LGHNA, CDR2 YSLEER. The DNA for the CDR3 is TGCGCCAGCAGCCAAGTTCTTGATGAAAAACTGTTTTTT. This sequence encodes CASSQVLDEKLFF.

The chain employs TRBV30 and TRBJ1-2, with unresolved D. The germline V gene encodes CDR1 GTSNPN and CDR2 SVGIG (reference sequence). This CDR3 spans 12 amino acids. The V and J ends lost 4 bases and 8 bases respectively, with 14 bases between them. The CDR3 bases are TGTGCCTGGATGGAGTCTTTCCGGGGCTACACCTTC. Protein product: CAWMESFRGYTF.

The CDR3 bases are TGTGCCAGCTCACCAATCCAGCGGGTTCGCACTAGCACAGATACGCAGTATTTT. This translates into CASSPIQRVRTSTDTQYF. J is TRBJ2-3 and V is TRBV18; possible D gene TRBD2, 6 bases. The germline V gene has CDR1 KGHSH and CDR2 LQKENI. V shed 2 bases and J shed 0 bases, with 18 bases lying between them. The CDR3 runs to 18 residues.

The rearrangement links TRBV10-3 to TRBJ2-1; D could derive from TRBD1 or TRBD2 (6 bases each). V dropped 6 bases and J dropped 4 bases, with 19 bases sitting between them. This CDR3 has 16 residues. Germline values: CDR1 ENHRY, CDR2 SYGVKD. CDR3 amino acids: CAISPPGAGQYNEQFF. The CDR3 bases are TGTGCCATCAGCCCTCCGGGGGCGGGACAATACAATGAGCAGTTCTTC.

This clone appeared many times. This sequence joins TRBV4-3 and TRBJ1-3; the match to TRBD1 covers 8 bases. CDR1 is LGHNA and CDR2 is YSLEER in the germline V gene. CDR3 length: 16 residues. The V gene end was trimmed by 2 bases and the J gene end by 6 bases; junction bases not matched to a gene: 9. The CDR3 loop reads CASSQLNVDRANTIYF. For the CDR3, the DNA is TGCGCCAGCAGCCAATTGAACGTGGACAGGGCAAACACCATATATTTT.

About this clone itself: This likely reflects a read error, since a far larger clone is one base away. The CDR3 DNA sequence: TGCGTCAGCAGCTTGGATACGAATCAGCCCCAGCATTTT. It translates to CVSSLDTNQPQHF. This chain connects TRBV5-1 to TRBJ1-5, with no clear D. The CDR3 runs to 13 residues. CDR1 SGHRS and CDR2 YFSETQ come from the germline V gene. Full variable domain (missing parts from reference TRBV5-1 and TRBJ1-5): KAGVTQTPRYLIKTRGQQVTLSCSPISGHRSVSWYQQTPGQGLQFLFEYFSETQRNKGNFPGRFSGRQFSNSRSEMNVSTLELGDSALYLCVSSLDTNQPQHFGDGTRLSIL.

In the case of this clone: The sample contains more than one DNA sequence encoding this CDR3. This rearrangement joins TRBV4-3 to TRBJ1-5; D remains unclear. The CDR3 has 13 residues. Germline V gene lookup returns CDR1 LGHNA and CDR2 YSLEER. V gave up 0 bases and J gave up 4 bases, with 4 bases separating them. CDR3 in amino acids: CASSQDPNQPQHF. The CDR3 region has the DNA TGCGCCAGCAGCCAAGATCCGAATCAGCCCCAGCATTTT.

The gene calls are TRBV4-1 and TRBJ1-2, with a tentative D call TRBD1 (5 bases). Germline loops: CDR1 MGHRA, CDR2 YSYEKL. V was pared by 0 bases and J by 6 bases, with 14 bases between. The length of the CDR3 is 15 residues. The CDR3 spells CASSQDGGRINGYTF. CDR3 in DNA: TGCGCCAGCAGCCAAGATGGGGGTCGGATAAATGGCTACACCTTC.

The rearrangement uses TRBV6-6 and TRBJ2-1; D gene uncertain. The length of the CDR3 is 15 residues. Trimming pared 0 bases from V and 10 bases from J, leaving 16 bases between. Germline V gene sequence: CDR1 MNHNY, CDR2 SVGAGI (reference sequence). The CDR3 protein is CASSYSPLAAQEQFF. The CDR3 DNA follows: TGTGCCAGCAGTTACTCGCCCCTGGCCGCTCAGGAGCAGTTCTTC.

The count of this clone is one. V usage is TRBV4-1 and J usage is TRBJ2-7; 11 positions match TRBD1. Looked up from germline, CDR1 is MGHRA and CDR2 is YSYEKL. Losses at the gene ends were 3 bases for V and 3 bases for J; bases not matched to a gene: 10. This CDR3 is built from 17 residues. The CDR3 loop reads CASSHRTGGINLYEQYF. In nucleotides, the CDR3 is TGCGCCAGCAGCCATCGGACAGGGGGCATTAACCTCTACGAGCAGTACTTC.

The chain is built from TRBV19 and TRBJ1-3, with D possibly being TRBD1 (6 bases). Trimming shortened V by 7 bases and J by 0 bases, and 10 bases separated the two germline ends. This CDR3 comprises 14 residues. CDR1 LNHDA and CDR2 SQIVND come from the germline V gene (reference sequence). The CDR3 coding sequence is TGTGCCAGTAACTCGGACAGCTCTGGAAACACCATATATTTT. Residues: CASNSDSSGNTIYF.

The chain combines TRBV27 with TRBJ1-2, with 10 bases fitting TRBD1. The CDR3 runs 17 residues. Germline CDR1 reads MNHEY; CDR2 reads SMNVEV (reference sequence). V lost 0 bases to trimming and J lost 5 bases; unmatched junction nucleotides: 9. CDR3 sequence reads: CASSLSTGGVLGYGYTF. CDR3 sequence (DNA): TGTGCCAGCAGTTTATCGACAGGGGGCGTTTTGGGGTATGGCTACACCTTC.

This clone was seen only once. This chain links TRBV19 with TRBJ1-5, with D tentatively TRBD1 (5 bases). There are 15 residues in the CDR3. V lost 3 bases, J lost 3 bases, and 12 bases lay in between. Germline V CDR1 and CDR2: LNHDA, SQIVND (reference sequence). CDR3: CASSMGGVTNQPQHF. For the CDR3, the DNA is TGTGCCAGTAGTATGGGGGGGGTAACCAATCAGCCCCAGCATTTT.

Points on this clone: A much bigger clone sits one base away, suggesting this may be a read error. Other DNA sequences within the sample encode an identical CDR3. The V call is TRBV4-1, the J call TRBJ1-5, with D tentatively TRBD1 (6 bases). The CDR3 runs 15 residues. Trimming removed 3 bases from V and 3 bases from J, with 12 bases in between. The germline CDR1 and CDR2 sequences are MGHRA and YSYEKL. CDR3 coding DNA: TGCGCCAGCAGCCAGGGGGACAAGGACAATCAGCCCCAGCATTTT. Translation gives CASSQGDKDNQPQHF.

The chain couples TRBV7-8 to TRBJ1-6; unclear D gene. Trimming left V 6 bases short and J 0 bases short, with 21 bases between. Germline V gives CDR1 SGHVS, CDR2 FQNEAQ. The CDR3 is 19 residues long. CDR3 coding DNA: TGTGCCAGCAGACCTAGCCCGGCCGGCCCGAGCTCCTATAATTCACCCCTCCACTTT. Encoded protein: CASRPSPAGPSSYNSPLHF.

Only a few counts were recorded for this clone. This chain uses TRBV5-1 with TRBJ1-1; maybe TRBD1 (5 bases). V was clipped by 0 bases and J by 6 bases, with 12 bases between them. The CDR3 covers 14 residues. Germline values: CDR1 SGHRS, CDR2 YFSETQ. CDR3 nucleotide sequence: TGCGCCAGCAGCTTGGACGGGGGGACCGCTGAAGCTTTCTTT. As protein: CASSLDGGTAEAFF.

The sample holds a few counts of this clone. The genes are TRBV19 and TRBJ1-4; 8 nucleotides align to TRBD1. V was pared by 7 bases and J by 8 bases, with 15 bases of the junction left unmatched. CDR1 LNHDA and CDR2 SQIVND come from the germline V gene (reference sequence). This CDR3 has 16 residues. This chain's CDR3 is CASTDRERAFGEKLFF. The CDR3 DNA follows: TGTGCCAGTACGGACAGGGAAAGAGCGTTCGGAGAAAAACTGTTTTTT.

V and J are TRBV5-4 and TRBJ2-3; 7 bases fit TRBD1. Trimming removed 5 bases from V and 0 bases from J; junction bases left unmatched: 6. The CDR3 consists of 15 residues. The germline gives CDR1 SGHNT, CDR2 YYREEE (reference sequence). The CDR3 DNA is TGTGCCAGCAGAACGGGACAGATTAGCACAGATACGCAGTATTTT. Translation: CASRTGQISTDTQYF.

This sequence joins TRBV2 and TRBJ1-1, with 9 bases aligning to TRBD1. V was pared by 5 bases and J by 1 base, with 8 bases of the junction left unmatched. The CDR3 spans 16 residues. Germline V gene sequence: CDR1 SNHLY, CDR2 FYNNEI. The CDR3: CASSLRPGQGNTEAFF. As DNA, the CDR3 is TGTGCCAGCAGTCTCCGACCGGGACAGGGGAACACTGAAGCTTTCTTT. The full variable domain, completed using reference TRBV2 and TRBJ1-1, is EPEVTQTPSHQVTQMGQEVILRCVPISNHLYFYWYRQILGQKVEFLVSFYNNEISEKSEIFDDQFSVERPDGSNFTLKIRSTKLEDSAMYFCASSLRPGQGNTEAFFGQGTRLTVV.

In this sample, this clone turned up a few times. V and J are TRBV6-1 and TRBJ2-7; D gene uncertain. CDR1 is MNHNS and CDR2 is SASEGT in the germline V gene. V was clipped by 7 bases and J by 1 base, with 8 bases between them. The CDR3 extends over 12 amino acids. CDR3 region: CASTALSYEQYF. The CDR3 region has the DNA TGTGCCAGCACAGCGCTGTCCTACGAGCAGTACTTC.

V usage is TRBV19 and J usage is TRBJ1-2; weak D call: TRBD1 (5 bases). Germline V gene data show CDR1 as LNHDA and CDR2 as SQIVND (reference sequence). CDR3 length: 16 amino acids. Trimming removed 5 bases from V and 0 bases from J, with 16 bases in between. The CDR3 here is CASSPGGGLANYGYTF. The CDR3, as DNA: TGTGCCAGTAGTCCCGGTGGGGGATTAGCTAACTATGGCTACACCTTC.

The genes are TRBV28 and TRBJ1-1; D uncertain. V was clipped by 7 bases and J by 9 bases, with 18 bases between them. The CDR3 runs 13 residues. From germline, CDR1 is MDHEN and CDR2 SYDVKM. The CDR3 loop is CASTSPGVTKAFF. The CDR3 DNA reads as TGTGCCAGCACGTCCCCCGGCGTTACCAAAGCTTTCTTT. Drawing the rest from reference TRBV28 and TRBJ1-1, the complete variable domain is DVKVTQSSRYLVKRTGEKVFLECVQDMDHENMFWYRQDPGLGLRLIYFSYDVKMKEKGDIPEGYSVSREKKERFSLILESASTNQTSMYLCASTSPGVTKAFFGQGTRLTVV.

The chain is built from TRBV5-1 and TRBJ1-4; TRBD1 aligns across 7 bases. Germline lookup yields CDR1 SGHRS and CDR2 YFSETQ. The CDR3 spans 15 residues. The ends lost 5 bases at V and 3 bases at J; junction bases unmatched: 7. The CDR3 reads CASRLGTVANEKLFF. For the CDR3, the DNA is TGCGCCAGCAGACTCGGGACAGTTGCTAATGAAAAACTGTTTTTT.